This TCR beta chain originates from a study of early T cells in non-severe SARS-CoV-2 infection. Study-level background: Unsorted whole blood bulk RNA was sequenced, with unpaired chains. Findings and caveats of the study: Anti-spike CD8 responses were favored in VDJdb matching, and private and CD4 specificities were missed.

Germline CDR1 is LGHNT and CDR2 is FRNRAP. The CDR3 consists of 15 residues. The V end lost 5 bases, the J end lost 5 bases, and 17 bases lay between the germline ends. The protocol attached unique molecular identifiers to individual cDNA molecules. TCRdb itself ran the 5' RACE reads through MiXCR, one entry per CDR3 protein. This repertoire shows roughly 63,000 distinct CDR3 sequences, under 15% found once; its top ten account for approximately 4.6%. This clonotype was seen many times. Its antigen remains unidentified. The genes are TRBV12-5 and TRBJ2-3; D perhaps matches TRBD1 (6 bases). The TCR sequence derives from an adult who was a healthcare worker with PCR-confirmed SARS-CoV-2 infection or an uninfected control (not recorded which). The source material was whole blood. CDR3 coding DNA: TGTGCTAGTGGTATCCGTCAAAAGGGGGAAGATACGCAGTATTTT. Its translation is CASGIRQKGEDTQYF.